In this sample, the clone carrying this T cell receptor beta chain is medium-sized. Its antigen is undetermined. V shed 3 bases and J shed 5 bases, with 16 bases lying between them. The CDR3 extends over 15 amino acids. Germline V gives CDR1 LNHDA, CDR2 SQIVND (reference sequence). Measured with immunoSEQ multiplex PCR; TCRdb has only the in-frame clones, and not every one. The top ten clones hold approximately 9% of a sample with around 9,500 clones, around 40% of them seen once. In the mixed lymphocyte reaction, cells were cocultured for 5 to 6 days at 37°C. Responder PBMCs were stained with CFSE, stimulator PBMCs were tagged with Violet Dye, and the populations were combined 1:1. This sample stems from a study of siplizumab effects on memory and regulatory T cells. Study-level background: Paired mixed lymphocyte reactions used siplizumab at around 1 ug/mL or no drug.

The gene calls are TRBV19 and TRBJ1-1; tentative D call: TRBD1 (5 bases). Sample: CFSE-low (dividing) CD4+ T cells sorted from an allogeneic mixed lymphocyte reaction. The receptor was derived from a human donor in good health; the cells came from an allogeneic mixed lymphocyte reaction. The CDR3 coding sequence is TGTGCCAGTAGTATGGGGCCAGGGCTGCAGACTGAAGCTTTCTTT. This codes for CASSMGPGLQTEAFF.